This T cell receptor beta chain stems from a study of T cells in Graves' hyperthyroidism and ophthalmopathy. The study's findings and limits: Blood samples included most of the expanded thyroid clonotypes exceeding 0.001.

In its sample, this clonotype was seen many times. Its antigen is not known. Looked up from germline, CDR1 is LGHDT and CDR2 is YNNKEL (reference sequence). CDR3 length equals 14 residues. Trimming pared 5 bases from V and 4 bases from J, leaving 11 bases between. Template material for amplifying TCR beta CDR3 regions consisted of RNA transcripts. TCR CDR3 regions were first amplified by RT-PCR with HTBI primers. TCRdb re-called the multiplex PCR reads with MiXCR, one entry per CDR3 protein. Here the sample spans 730,000 or so distinct CDR3 sequences, 15% to 20% being singletons. The chain couples TRBV3-1 to TRBJ2-2; weak D call: TRBD2 (6 bases). Input material: blood. This TCR was recovered from a woman aged 50 to 60 with Graves' hyperthyroidism that later progressed to Graves' ophthalmopathy. CDR3 sequence: CASSYRGSTGELFF. CDR3 nucleotides: TGTGCCAGCAGCTACCGGGGGTCCACCGGGGAGCTGTTTTTT.